The rows below give T cell receptor beta chains drawn from one sample of a study of T cell repertoires in ileal Crohn's disease. Only in-frame clones appear in the TCRdb table, and some are missing; sequencing was by immunoSEQ multiplex PCR. The sample shows roughly 15,000 clones, roughly two thirds of them seen only once. The sample consisted of ileal tissue. The source of these receptors is an adult with Crohn's disease. CDR3s include the opening cysteine and the closing phenylalanine or tryptophan. Fields, in order: J gene, CDR3 length, V gene, clone size, CDR3 protein. Clone sizes are given selectively: once, few, many, or a class where the clone is expanded.

>TRBJ2-3|18|TRBV10-3|-
CAISEGTSGSGGTDTQYF
>TRBJ2-1|13|TRBV5-6|-
CASSFGTYNEQFF
>TRBJ2-3|16|TRBV6-1|few
CASSEVRGGPTDTQYF
>TRBJ2-2|15|TRBV6-1|few
CASSRTSGSTGELFF
>TRBJ2-5|13|TRBV18|-
CASSPGRTSEQYF
>TRBJ1-6|14|TRBV15|-
CATSRGHDNSPLHF
>TRBJ1-6|15|TRBV11-3|-
CASSSMTGGDSPLHF
>TRBJ2-7|12|TRBV5-1|-
CASSRDSYEQYF
>-|13|TRBV2|-
CASNRLAAYEQYF
>TRBJ1-1|16|TRBV23-1|-
CASSRTGQGANTEAFF
>TRBJ2-5|16|TRBV15|-
CATSGGTGGSQETQYF
>TRBJ1-2|17|TRBV19|-
CASSILPTGTYNYGYTF
>TRBJ1-2|15|TRBV9|-
CASSGTGRRGYGYTF
>TRBJ1-4|18|TRBV4-1|-
CASSRGQGAGATNEKLFF
>TRBJ2-5|15|TRBV12-5|-
CASGGGLAVGETQYF
>TRBJ2-7|11|TRBV2|few
CARGGRDEQYF
>TRBJ2-3|15|TRBV18|-
CASSPAAGRADTQYF
>TRBJ2-5|13|TRBV18|few
CASSQRQGETQYF
>TRBJ2-1|14|TRBV5-1|-
CASSKQGEYNEQFF
>TRBJ2-1|15|TRBV5-4|once
CASSLGQGVYNEQFF
>TRBJ2-1|13|TRBV7-7|-
CASSLEAGARQFF
>TRBJ2-3|16|TRBV25-1|-
CASSGIGTPGTDTQYF
>TRBJ2-7|13|TRBV2|-
CASKEGTSDEQYF
>TRBJ1-1|17|TRBV4-1|medium-sized
CASSQDPAGTDRSEAFF
>TRBJ1-1|15|TRBV11-3|-
CASSLVTGKRTEAFF
>TRBJ2-7|15|TRBV7-3|-
CASSSDGSGLYEQYF
>TRBJ2-4|16|TRBV5-4|-
CASSLVGGVAKNIQYF
>TRBJ1-1|19|TRBV5-1|-
CASSKTGGLDYFMNTEAFF
>TRBJ2-4|15|TRBV19|-
CASKDWTGSKNIQYF
>TRBJ2-7|13|TRBV2|-
CASSVDRVNEQYF
>TRBJ2-4|15|TRBV6-1|-
CASTDFRLAKNIQYF
>TRBJ2-1|11|TRBV6-8|-
CAILNSNEQFF
>TRBJ2-7|17|TRBV11-2|once
CASSPSWGVGFTYEQYF
>TRBJ2-1|14|TRBV10-1|-
CASSVGLGTNEQFF
>TRBJ2-3|15|TRBV6-4|-
CASSDLTGGMDTQYF
>TRBJ1-2|15|TRBV5-1|-
CATEPGTGSNYGYTF
>TRBJ1-6|15|TRBV5-1|-
CASSPRQGRNSPLHF
>TRBJ2-1|16|TRBV5-4|few
CASSLGGRGDSNEQFF
>TRBJ2-1|14|TRBV6-1|-
CASSEAGQGNEQFF
>TRBJ2-5|13|TRBV10-3|-
CATERDRQETQYF
>TRBJ1-6|14|TRBV5-5|-
CASSFWTGNSPLHF
>TRBJ2-3|16|TRBV9|-
CASSVAGAGVSHTQYF
>TRBJ2-7|15|TRBV7-8|-
CASSPRGGGWGEQYF
>TRBJ1-6|15|TRBV5-1|-
CASSLVAGINSPLHF